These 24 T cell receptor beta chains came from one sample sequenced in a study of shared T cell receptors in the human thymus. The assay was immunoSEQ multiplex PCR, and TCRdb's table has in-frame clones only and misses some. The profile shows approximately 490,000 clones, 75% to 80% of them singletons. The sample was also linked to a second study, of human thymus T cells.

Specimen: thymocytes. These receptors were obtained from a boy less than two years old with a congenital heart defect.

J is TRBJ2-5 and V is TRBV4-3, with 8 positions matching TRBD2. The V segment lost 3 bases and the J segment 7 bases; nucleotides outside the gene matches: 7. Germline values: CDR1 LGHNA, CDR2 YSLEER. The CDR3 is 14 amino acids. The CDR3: CASSQRTSQGTQYF. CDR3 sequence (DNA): TGCGCCAGCAGCCAGAGGACTAGCCAGGGGACCCAGTACTTC.

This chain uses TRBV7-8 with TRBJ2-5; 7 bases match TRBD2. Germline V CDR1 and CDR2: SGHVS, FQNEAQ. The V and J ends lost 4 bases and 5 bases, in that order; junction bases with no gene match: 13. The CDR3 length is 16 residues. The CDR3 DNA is TGTGCCAGCAGCTCCCCAGGGACTATAAAGGGGGAGACCCAGTACTTC. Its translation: CASSSPGTIKGETQYF. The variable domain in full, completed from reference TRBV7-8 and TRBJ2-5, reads GAGVSQSPRYKVAKRGQDVALRCDPISGHVSLFWYQQALGQGPEFLTYFQNEAQLDKSGLPSDRFFAERPEGSVSTLKIQRTQQEDSAVYLCASSSPGTIKGETQYFGPGTRLLVL.

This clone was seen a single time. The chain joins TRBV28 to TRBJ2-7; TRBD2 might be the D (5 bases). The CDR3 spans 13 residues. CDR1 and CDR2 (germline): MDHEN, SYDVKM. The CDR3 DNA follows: TGTGCCAGCAGTCCATCTGACTACATGGATAGGAGGGTC. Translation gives CASSPSDYMDRRV.

The CDR3 coding sequence is TGCGCCAGCAGCCAAGATCCCAGACTAGCGGGTCCCACAGATACGCAGTATTTT. Translated, it gives CASSQDPRLAGPTDTQYF. V and J are TRBV4-3 and TRBJ2-3; 10 bases are shared with TRBD2. CDR1 is LGHNA, CDR2 YSLEER, per germline. V shed 0 bases and J 2 bases; nucleotides not matched to a gene: 8. There are 18 residues in the CDR3.

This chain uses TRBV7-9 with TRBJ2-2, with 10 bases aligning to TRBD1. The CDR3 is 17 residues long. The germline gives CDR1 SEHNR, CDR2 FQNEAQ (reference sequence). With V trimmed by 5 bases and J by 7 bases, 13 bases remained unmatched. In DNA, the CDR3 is TGTGCCAGCAGCGGGGGACAGGGGAAGGGTTTACTCGGGGAGCTGTTTTTT. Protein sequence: CASSGGQGKGLLGELFF.

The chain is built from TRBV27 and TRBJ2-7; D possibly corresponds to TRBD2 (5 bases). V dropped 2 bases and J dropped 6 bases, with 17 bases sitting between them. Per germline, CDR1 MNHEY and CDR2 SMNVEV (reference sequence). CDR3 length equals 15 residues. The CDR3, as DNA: TGTGCCAGCAGTTTACCCCTAGCTCCGGTCCGCGAGCAGTACTTC. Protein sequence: CASSLPLAPVREQYF.

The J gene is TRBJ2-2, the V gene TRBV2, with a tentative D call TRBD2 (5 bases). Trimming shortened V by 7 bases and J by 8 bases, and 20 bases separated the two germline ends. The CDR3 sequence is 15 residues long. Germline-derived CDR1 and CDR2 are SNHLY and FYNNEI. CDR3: CASKVGNEWTGELFF. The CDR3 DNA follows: TGTGCCAGCAAGGTCGGAAACGAATGGACTGGGGAGCTGTTTTTT.

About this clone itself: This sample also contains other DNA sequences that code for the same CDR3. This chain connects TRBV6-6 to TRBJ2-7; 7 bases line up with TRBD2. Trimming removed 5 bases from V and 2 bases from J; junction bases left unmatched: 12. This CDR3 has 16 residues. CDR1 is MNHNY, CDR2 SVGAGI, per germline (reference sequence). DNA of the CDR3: TGTGCCAGCAGTGCGCCCCCGGGACTAAAGACCTACGAGCAGTACTTC. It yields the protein CASSAPPGLKTYEQYF.

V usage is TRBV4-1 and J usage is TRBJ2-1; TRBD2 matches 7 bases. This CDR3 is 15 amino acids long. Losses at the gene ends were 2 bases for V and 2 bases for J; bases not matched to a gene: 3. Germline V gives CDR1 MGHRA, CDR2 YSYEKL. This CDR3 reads CASSQSSGTYNEQFF. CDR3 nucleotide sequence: TGCGCCAGCAGCCAATCTAGCGGTACCTACAATGAGCAGTTCTTC.

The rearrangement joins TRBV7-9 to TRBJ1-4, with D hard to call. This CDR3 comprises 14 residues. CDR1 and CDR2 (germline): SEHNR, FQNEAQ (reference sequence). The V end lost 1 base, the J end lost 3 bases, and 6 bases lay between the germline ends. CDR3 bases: TGTGCCAGCAGCTTAGGGGAGGCTAATGAAAAACTGTTTTTT. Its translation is CASSLGEANEKLFF.

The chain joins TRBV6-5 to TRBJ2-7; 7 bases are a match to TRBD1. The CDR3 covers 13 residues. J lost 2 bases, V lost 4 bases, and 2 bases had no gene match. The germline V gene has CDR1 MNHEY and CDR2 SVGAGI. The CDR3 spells CASSFGTAYEQYF. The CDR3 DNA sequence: TGTGCCAGCAGTTTCGGGACAGCCTACGAGCAGTACTTC.

The CDR3 DNA reads as TGTGCCACCGGGTACGGGAGGGATTTCCTCGGGTCCCACGAGCAGTACTTC. It is translated as CATGYGRDFLGSHEQYF. This sequence joins TRBV15 and TRBJ2-7; TRBD2 aligns across 8 bases. Germline V lookup: CDR1 LNHNV, CDR2 YYDKDF (reference sequence). The length of the CDR3 is 17 residues. The ends lost 8 bases at V and 5 bases at J; junction bases unmatched: 20.

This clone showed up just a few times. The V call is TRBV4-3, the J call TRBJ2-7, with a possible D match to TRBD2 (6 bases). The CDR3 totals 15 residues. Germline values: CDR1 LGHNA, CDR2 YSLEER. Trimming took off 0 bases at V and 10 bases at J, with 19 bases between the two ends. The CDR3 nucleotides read TGCGCCAGCAGCCAAGAACCGGGAGTGAGCTCCGGTCAGTACTTC. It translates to CASSQEPGVSSGQYF.

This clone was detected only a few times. DNA for the CDR3: TGTGCCAGCAGCATTAGCGGGAAATTAGCAGATACGCAGTATTTT. It yields the protein CASSISGKLADTQYF. The chain employs TRBV9 and TRBJ2-3; TRBD2 aligns across 8 bases. Trimming cost V 4 bases and J 4 bases; bases outside gene matches: 8. Germline loops: CDR1 SGDLS, CDR2 YYNGEE. The CDR3 covers 15 residues.

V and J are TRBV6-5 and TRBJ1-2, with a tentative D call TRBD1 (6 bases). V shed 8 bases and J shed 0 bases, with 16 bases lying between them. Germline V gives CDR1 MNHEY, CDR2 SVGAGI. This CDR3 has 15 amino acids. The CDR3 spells CASGPDRRTNYGYTF. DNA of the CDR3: TGTGCCAGCGGGCCCGACAGGCGGACTAACTATGGCTACACCTTC.

This CDR3 reads CASSLVPAGISYNEQFF. CDR3 nucleotides: TGTGCCAGCAGCTTAGTCCCAGCGGGGATCTCCTACAATGAGCAGTTCTTC. V and J are TRBV7-6 and TRBJ2-1; the match to TRBD2 covers 7 bases. Germline trimming cut 1 base from V and 0 bases from J; bases unmatched to any gene: 6. The CDR3 covers 17 residues. The germline V gene has CDR1 SGHVS and CDR2 FNYEAQ.

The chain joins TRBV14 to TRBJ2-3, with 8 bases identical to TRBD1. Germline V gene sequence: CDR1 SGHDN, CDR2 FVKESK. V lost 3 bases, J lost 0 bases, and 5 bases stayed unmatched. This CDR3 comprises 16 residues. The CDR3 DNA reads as TGTGCCAGCAGCCACCCGACAGGGGCTAGCACAGATACGCAGTATTTT. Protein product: CASSHPTGASTDTQYF.

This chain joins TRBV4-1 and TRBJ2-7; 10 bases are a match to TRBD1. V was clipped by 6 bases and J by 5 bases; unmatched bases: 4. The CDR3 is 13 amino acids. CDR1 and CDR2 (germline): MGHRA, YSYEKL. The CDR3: CASRPGQGHEQYF. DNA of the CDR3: TGCGCCAGCAGACCGGGACAGGGGCACGAGCAGTACTTC.

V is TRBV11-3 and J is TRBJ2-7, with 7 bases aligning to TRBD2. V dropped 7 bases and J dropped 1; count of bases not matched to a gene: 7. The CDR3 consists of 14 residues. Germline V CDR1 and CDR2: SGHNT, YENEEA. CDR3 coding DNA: TGTGCCAGCACCCTGGGGACTACGTCCTACGAGCAGTACTTC. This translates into CASTLGTTSYEQYF.

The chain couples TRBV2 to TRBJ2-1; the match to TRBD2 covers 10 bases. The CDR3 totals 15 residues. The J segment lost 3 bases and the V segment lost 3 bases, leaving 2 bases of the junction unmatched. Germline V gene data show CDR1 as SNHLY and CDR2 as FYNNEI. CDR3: CASSELAGDYNEQFF. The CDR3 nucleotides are TGTGCCAGCAGTGAGCTAGCGGGAGACTACAATGAGCAGTTCTTC. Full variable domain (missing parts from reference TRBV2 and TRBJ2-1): EPEVTQTPSHQVTQMGQEVILRCVPISNHLYFYWYRQILGQKVEFLVSFYNNEISEKSEIFDDQFSVERPDGSNFTLKIRSTKLEDSAMYFCASSELAGDYNEQFFGPGTRLTVL.

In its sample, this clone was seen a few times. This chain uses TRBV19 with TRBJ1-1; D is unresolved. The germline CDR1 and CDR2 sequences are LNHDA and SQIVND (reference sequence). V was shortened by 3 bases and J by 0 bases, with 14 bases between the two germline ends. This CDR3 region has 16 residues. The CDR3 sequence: CASSIRSRELNTEAFF. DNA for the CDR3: TGTGCCAGTAGTATCCGCAGCCGGGAGCTGAACACTGAAGCTTTCTTT. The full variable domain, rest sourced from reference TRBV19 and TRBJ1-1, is DGGITQSPKYLFRKEGQNVTLSCEQNLNHDAMYWYRQDPGQGLRLIYYSQIVNDFQKGDIAEGYSVSREKKESFPLTVTSAQKNPTAFYLCASSIRSRELNTEAFFGQGTRLTVV.

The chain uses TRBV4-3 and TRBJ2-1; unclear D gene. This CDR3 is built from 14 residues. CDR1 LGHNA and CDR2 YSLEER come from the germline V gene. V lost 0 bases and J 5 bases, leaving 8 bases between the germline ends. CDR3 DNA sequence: TGCGCCAGCAGCCAAGATAACAAAAACAATGAGCAGTTCTTC. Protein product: CASSQDNKNNEQFF.

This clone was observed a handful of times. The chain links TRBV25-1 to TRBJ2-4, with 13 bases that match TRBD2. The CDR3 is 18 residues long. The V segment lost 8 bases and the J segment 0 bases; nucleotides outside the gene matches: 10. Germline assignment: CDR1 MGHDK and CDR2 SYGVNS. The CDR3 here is CASGTSGIPGIAKNIQYF. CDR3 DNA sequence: TGTGCCAGCGGGACTAGCGGGATACCGGGGATAGCCAAAAACATTCAGTACTTC. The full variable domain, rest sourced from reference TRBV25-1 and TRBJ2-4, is EADIYQTPRYLVIGTGKKITLECSQTMGHDKMYWYQQDPGMELHLIHYSYGVNSTEKGDLSSESTVSRIRTEHFPLTLESARPSHTSQYLCASGTSGIPGIAKNIQYFGAGTRLSVL.

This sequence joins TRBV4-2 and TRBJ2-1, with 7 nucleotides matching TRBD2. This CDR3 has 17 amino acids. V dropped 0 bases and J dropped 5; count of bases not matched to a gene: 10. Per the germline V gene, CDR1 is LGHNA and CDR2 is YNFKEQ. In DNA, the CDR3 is TGTGCCAGCAGCCAAGATCCCGGGGGAGGGCCCCACAATGAGCAGTTCTTC. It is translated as CASSQDPGGGPHNEQFF.